This record covers a single TCR beta chain. The data were obtained in a study of identical twins. This CDR3 spans 16 amino acids. Germline-derived CDR1 and CDR2 are SGHTA and FQGTGA. V was clipped by 5 bases and J by 5 bases, with 18 bases between them. MiXCR, applied by TCRdb to the 5' RACE reads, yields one record per CDR3 protein. The sample has hundreds of thousands of distinct CDR3 sequences, over 8.5% seen once. The same data also went into a second study, on yellow fever vaccine responses in identical twins.

This chain links TRBV7-3 with TRBJ2-2; a possible D gene is TRBD1 (5 bases). The sequenced material came from PBMCs. The sequence was obtained from a woman under 30 in good health. The chain's CDR3 is CASSPPGGASTGELFF. The CDR3 DNA is TGTGCCAGCAGCCCCCCCGGTGGGGCATCTACCGGGGAGCTGTTTTTT.